Below, 28 T cell receptor beta chains from the same sample are listed, as sequenced in a study of blood T cells in healthy people across ages. PCR was performed a second time for roughly 7 to 12 cycles using a sample-barcoded 5' primer and a J-beta primer mix. A single record per CDR3 protein comes from TCRdb applying MiXCR to the 5' RACE reads. Of 1,500,000 or so distinct CDR3 sequences listed, around 59% are singletons. The source material was blood. The receptors here all came from a man aged 18 to 35 in good health.

The chain joins TRBV10-3 to TRBJ1-5; a possible D gene is TRBD1 (5 bases). Looked up from germline, CDR1 is ENHRY and CDR2 is SYGVKD. CDR3 length equals 14 residues. The germline V and J ends were trimmed by 2 bases and 7 bases, with 12 bases remaining between them. CDR3 protein: CAISELGPGQPQHF. DNA of the CDR3: TGTGCCATCAGTGAGCTAGGCCCAGGGCAGCCCCAGCATTTT.

This rearrangement joins TRBV12-3 or TRBV12-4 to TRBJ2-6, with TRBD1 as a possible D gene (6 bases). Trimming pared 5 bases from V and 0 bases from J, leaving 14 bases between. This CDR3 has 17 residues. As DNA, the CDR3 is TGTGCCAGCAGTCCTCGCTGGACAGTCTCTGGGGCCAACGTCCTGACTTTC. It codes for CASSPRWTVSGANVLTF.

V gene TRBV5-1 combines with J gene TRBJ2-4; TRBD2 is a possible D gene (6 bases). The last part of the DNA fits TRBJ2-7 better; the J call may be wrong. The CDR3 contains 14 residues. Germline V gene data show CDR1 as SGHRS and CDR2 as YFSETQ. CDR3 in amino acids: CASSARLGGYEQYF. For the CDR3, the DNA is TGCGCCAGCAGCGCCCGACTAGGTGGGTACGAGCAGTACTTC.

The chain carries TRBV5-4 and TRBJ2-1; possible D gene TRBD1, 6 bases. The V gene lost 10 bases and the J gene lost 10 bases, with 24 bases spanning the gap. The germline V gene encodes CDR1 SGHNT and CDR2 YYREEE (reference sequence). This CDR3 has 14 amino acids. The CDR3 DNA sequence: TGTGCCTCCGAACGGGACATCCGGGGTGGCGAGCAGTTCTTC. It codes for CASERDIRGGEQFF.

This clonotype was seen more than once but under ten times. The rearrangement joins TRBV12-3 or TRBV12-4 to TRBJ2-3; TRBD2 agrees at 7 bases. After removal of 6 bases from V and 4 bases from J, the junction contained 4 bases not matched to a gene. The CDR3 runs 13 residues. CDR3 loop: CASSGGLADTQYF. In nucleotides, the CDR3 is TGTGCCAGCAGCGGGGGGTTGGCAGATACGCAGTATTTT.

This clonotype showed up just a few times. The chain couples TRBV14 to TRBJ1-1, with a weak D call TRBD1 (5 bases). CDR1 and CDR2 from the germline V gene are SGHDN and FVKESK. V shed 0 bases and J shed 11 bases, with 13 bases lying between them. This CDR3 has 13 amino acids. Here the CDR3 reads CASSQEMGQWAFF. In DNA, the CDR3 is TGTGCCAGCAGCCAAGAGATGGGGCAGTGGGCTTTCTTT.

This chain joins TRBV6-5 and TRBJ2-2; the match to TRBD2 covers 10 bases. The CDR3 runs to 20 residues. The V segment lost 0 bases and the J segment 2 bases; nucleotides outside the gene matches: 12. Germline V gives CDR1 MNHEY, CDR2 SVGAGI. Written as DNA, the CDR3 is TGTGCCAGCAGTTACTCCGGACTAGCGGAGTCCACATTAAACACCGGGGAGCTGTTTTTT. It specifies CASSYSGLAESTLNTGELFF.

This clonotype has only a few counts. V usage is TRBV10-3 and J usage is TRBJ2-5; tentatively, D is TRBD1 (6 bases). Trimming cost V 10 bases and J 1 base, with 16 bases left between them. Germline-derived CDR1 and CDR2 are ENHRY and SYGVKD. This CDR3 spans 14 amino acids. CDR3: CATTPGQTQETQYF. For the CDR3, the DNA is TGTGCCACCACCCCCGGACAGACCCAAGAGACCCAGTACTTC.

This chain links TRBV20-1 with TRBJ2-6, with TRBD2 matching 7 bases. J lost 4 bases, V lost 1 base, and 7 bases had no gene match. The CDR3 runs to 16 residues. From germline, CDR1 is DFQATT and CDR2 SNEGSKA (reference sequence). CDR3 DNA sequence: TGCAGTGCTAGAGGGGCTAGCGGAAGGGGGGCCAACGTCCTGACTTTC. Protein: CSARGASGRGANVLTF.

This clonotype was counted a single time. This rearrangement joins TRBV2 to TRBJ2-1; no clear D gene. The CDR3 has 14 residues. The germline gives CDR1 SNHLY, CDR2 FYNNEI. The V and J ends lost 4 bases and 10 bases respectively, with 17 bases between them. The CDR3 DNA reads TGTGCCAGCAGTGCGGCCTCACTTGTTAACGAGCAGTTCTTC. It encodes CASSAASLVNEQFF. Full variable domain (remainder filled in from reference TRBV2 and TRBJ2-1): EPEVTQTPSHQVTQMGQEVILRCVPISNHLYFYWYRQILGQKVEFLVSFYNNEISEKSEIFDDQFSVERPDGSNFTLKIRSTKLEDSAMYFCASSAASLVNEQFFGPGTRLTVL.

This clonotype was picked up a small number of times. The chain links TRBV20-1 to TRBJ1-2, with D unclear. The CDR3 length is 16 residues. Trimming pared 0 bases from V and 2 bases from J, leaving 16 bases between. In germline, CDR1 is DFQATT, CDR2 SNEGSKA (reference sequence). Written as DNA, the CDR3 is TGCAGTGCTAGAGATTTTGGAGGGAGCCCAAACTATGGCTACACCTTC. Its translation is CSARDFGGSPNYGYTF.

The rearrangement uses TRBV7-9 and TRBJ2-1; D gene unclear. This CDR3 spans 12 amino acids. Trimming removed 4 bases at V and 15 bases at J, with 16 bases between. Germline assignment: CDR1 SEHNR and CDR2 FQNEAQ (reference sequence). The CDR3 coding sequence is TGTGCCAGCAGCTCAAGGGCCCGCGAGATGTTCTTC. Translated, it gives CASSSRAREMFF.

V usage is TRBV7-9 and J usage is TRBJ2-1; D gene unclear. This CDR3 region has 11 residues. V was cut by 5 bases and J by 6 bases, with 5 bases left in between. Germline V gene data show CDR1 as SEHNR and CDR2 as FQNEAQ (reference sequence). The CDR3 loop reads CASSATNEQFF. CDR3 in DNA: TGTGCCAGCAGCGCTACCAATGAGCAGTTCTTC. The variable domain in full, with the rest retrieved from reference TRBV7-9 and TRBJ2-1, is DTGVSQNPRHKITKRGQNVTFRCDPISEHNRLYWYRQTLGQGPEFLTYFQNEAQLEKSRLLSDRFSAERPKGSFSTLEIQRTEQGDSAMYLCASSATNEQFFGPGTRLTVL.

This clonotype was observed a single time. The chain couples TRBV18 to TRBJ2-7; 8 nucleotides agree with TRBD2. This CDR3 spans 15 amino acids. Trimming took 3 bases from V and 2 from J; bases not matched to a gene: 6. Germline CDR1 KGHSH, CDR2 LQKENI. The CDR3 loop reads CASSPDPGLAYEQYF. The DNA for the CDR3 is TGTGCCAGCTCACCTGACCCGGGACTAGCCTACGAGCAGTACTTC.

The chain couples TRBV5-5 to TRBJ2-1; 7 bases are a match to TRBD1. The CDR3 covers 15 residues. Germline values: CDR1 SGHKS, CDR2 YYEKEE (reference sequence). V lost 4 bases to trimming and J lost 9 bases; unmatched junction nucleotides: 13. The CDR3, as DNA: TGTGCCAGCAGCCATACGACGACAGGGCTTGGTGAGCAGTTCTTC. Amino acid sequence: CASSHTTTGLGEQFF.

This sequence joins TRBV4-1 and TRBJ2-3, with 9 bases lining up with TRBD2. This CDR3 comprises 20 residues. J lost 0 bases, V lost 0 bases, and 13 bases had no gene match. CDR1 is MGHRA, CDR2 YSYEKL, per germline. CDR3 amino acids: CASSQDPGGAGGMSTDTQYF. The CDR3 DNA reads as TGCGCCAGCAGCCAAGATCCGGGGGGAGCGGGGGGCATGAGCACAGATACGCAGTATTTT.

V and J are TRBV7-6 and TRBJ2-7; 8 bases are a match to TRBD2. Trimming removed 1 base from V and 7 bases from J; junction bases left unmatched: 12. Germline values: CDR1 SGHVS, CDR2 FNYEAQ. This CDR3 contains 16 residues. The CDR3 loop reads CASSLGAGGHYNEQYF. The CDR3 coding sequence is TGTGCCAGCAGCTTAGGGGCGGGAGGCCATTACAATGAGCAGTACTTC.

The chain recombines TRBV15 with TRBJ1-4; D gene ambiguous. V lost 0 bases to trimming and J lost 9 bases, with 11 bases between them. CDR3 length: 14 residues. Germline loops: CDR1 LNHNV, CDR2 YYDKDF (reference sequence). The CDR3 DNA reads TGTGCCACCAGCAGAGATAGAAGTACTAAAAAACTGTTTTTT. Its protein is CATSRDRSTKKLFF.

The genes are TRBV7-8 and TRBJ2-1, with D perhaps matching TRBD2 (5 bases). The CDR3 sequence is 15 residues long. The germline gives CDR1 SGHVS, CDR2 FQNEAQ. V lost 0 bases to trimming and J lost 7 bases, with 13 bases between them. Here the CDR3 reads CASSLARVRGNEQFF. Here the CDR3 DNA reads TGTGCCAGCAGCTTAGCGCGAGTCCGCGGGAATGAGCAGTTCTTC.

The DNA of the CDR3 is TGCGCCAGCAGCGGAGGTAATAGCAATCAGCCCCAGCATTTT. Protein: CASSGGNSNQPQHF. V usage is TRBV4-1 and J usage is TRBJ1-5; D is unclear. The CDR3 covers 14 residues. Per germline, CDR1 MGHRA and CDR2 YSYEKL. V lost 5 bases and J lost 0, with 8 bases in between.

J is TRBJ1-6 and V is TRBV4-3; 7 nucleotides line up with TRBD1. Germline values: CDR1 LGHNA, CDR2 YSLEER. This CDR3 contains 19 residues. V gave up 0 bases and J gave up 5 bases; unmatched junction bases: 13. The DNA for the CDR3 is TGCGCCAGCAGCCAAGATTTCTCAAAAACAGGGGCGAATAATTCACCCCTCCACTTT. Protein: CASSQDFSKTGANNSPLHF.

This clonotype was detected ten times or more. The chain is built from TRBV20-1 and TRBJ2-7, with D uncertain. This CDR3 is built from 12 residues. Germline CDR1 is DFQATT and CDR2 is SNEGSKA (reference sequence). Deletions cut 6 bases from V and 5 bases from J, with 14 bases between. The CDR3 DNA reads as TGCAGTGCCAAAGCCCACCAAGACGAGCAGTACTTC. Its translation: CSAKAHQDEQYF.

This chain connects TRBV27 to TRBJ2-1, with 9 bases aligning to TRBD2. V trimming: 5 bases; J trimming: 9 bases; junction bases outside the gene matches: 8. Germline CDR1 reads MNHEY; CDR2 reads SMNVEV (reference sequence). The CDR3 loop spans 14 amino acids. CDR3 nucleotides: TGTGCCAGCAGTACCGGGACTAGCTATAGTGAGCAGTTCTTC. This codes for CASSTGTSYSEQFF.

This clonotype was seen only a few times. The V and J genes are TRBV28 and TRBJ2-7; TRBD1 agrees at 8 bases. Germline V CDR1 and CDR2: MDHEN, SYDVKM. The V segment lost 5 bases and the J segment 2 bases; nucleotides outside the gene matches: 5. CDR3 length: 14 amino acids. In DNA form, the CDR3 reads TGTGCCAGCAGTCCGGGACAGGATCCCTACGAGCAGTACTTC. Protein: CASSPGQDPYEQYF.

Only a few counts were recorded for this clonotype. This chain joins TRBV4-2 and TRBJ2-7; D is tentatively TRBD1 or TRBD2 (5 bases each). V was shortened by 0 bases and J by 4 bases, with 16 bases between the two germline ends. Germline V gene data show CDR1 as LGHNA and CDR2 as YNFKEQ. The CDR3 has 16 residues. The CDR3 here is CASSQEDISTRYEQYF. As DNA, the CDR3 is TGTGCCAGCAGCCAAGAGGACATATCTACTAGGTACGAGCAGTACTTC.

This clonotype has just a few counts. The chain carries TRBV5-5 and TRBJ2-7, with 9 bases fitting TRBD1. V shed 4 bases and J 3 bases; nucleotides not matched to a gene: 11. CDR1 is SGHKS and CDR2 is YYEKEE in the germline V gene (reference sequence). This CDR3 is built from 16 residues. The CDR3 bases are TGTGCCAGCAGCATAACCACCGGGACAGGGTTCTACGAGCAGTACTTC. Its protein product is CASSITTGTGFYEQYF.

This clonotype was seen a few times. This sequence joins TRBV5-1 and TRBJ2-5; no clear D gene. V was shortened by 4 bases and J by 5 bases, with 9 bases between the two germline ends. This CDR3 has 12 residues. Germline assignment: CDR1 SGHRS and CDR2 YFSETQ. As DNA, the CDR3 is TGCGCCAGCAGCAGAAATGGGGAGACCCAGTACTTC. It yields the protein CASSRNGETQYF.

The chain has TRBV7-9 and TRBJ2-7, with D possibly being TRBD1 (6 bases). This CDR3 is built from 15 residues. Germline V CDR1 and CDR2: SEHNR, FQNEAQ (reference sequence). The ends were cut back, 0 bases at V and 1 base at J, with 10 bases in the middle. CDR3 sequence reads: CASSLAARGSYEQYF. CDR3 bases: TGTGCCAGCAGCTTAGCGGCGAGGGGGTCCTACGAGCAGTACTTC. Supplemented by reference TRBV7-9 and TRBJ2-7, the full variable domain reads DTGVSQNPRHKITKRGQNVTFRCDPISEHNRLYWYRQTLGQGPEFLTYFQNEAQLEKSRLLSDRFSAERPKGSFSTLEIQRTEQGDSAMYLCASSLAARGSYEQYFGPGTRLTVT.